The rows below give T cell receptor beta chains drawn from one sample of a study of patients and donors after allogeneic stem cell transplantation. One entry per CDR3 protein results from TCRdb running MiXCR on the RT-PCR reads. The sample lists about 960,000 distinct CDR3 sequences, roughly 18% occurring once. Sequencing used blood, either unsorted or a sorted T cell fraction (not recorded which). The receptors come from a human donor who was either an allogeneic HSCT recipient or a stem cell or donor lymphocyte infusion donor (not recorded which). It is not recorded whose cells these are; they may come from a transplant donor. The CDR3 runs from the conserved cysteine through the conserved F or W.

J: TRBJ2-1; V: TRBV9; CDR3: CASSADGGANEQFF
J: TRBJ1-2; V: TRBV12-3/TRBV12-4; CDR3: CASNYPRVYGYTF
J: TRBJ2-2; V: TRBV7-9; CDR3: CASSYGLAGDRTGELFF
J: TRBJ2-7; V: TRBV6-2/TRBV6-3; CDR3: CASTIQGVYEQYF
J: TRBJ1-5; V: TRBV6-1; CDR3: CASSRGKDQPQHF
J: TRBJ2-7; V: TRBV20-1; CDR3: CSADIGGSYEQYF
J: TRBJ2-1; V: TRBV2; CDR3: CASSVGQSSYNEQFF
J: TRBJ2-1; V: TRBV7-3; CDR3: CASSPPRGLAGTSNEQFF
J: TRBJ2-7; V: TRBV18; CDR3: CASSPRRQGIAYEQYF
J: TRBJ2-5; V: TRBV6-2/TRBV6-3; CDR3: CASSYPPAGYQETQYF
J: TRBJ1-1; V: TRBV20-1; CDR3: CSAKKGVYTEAFF
J: TRBJ2-3; V: TRBV7-9; CDR3: CASSLLVGVADTQYF
J: TRBJ1-2; V: TRBV27; CDR3: CASSFRGSYGYTF
J: TRBJ2-7; V: TRBV12-3/TRBV12-4; CDR3: CASRVDGPYEQYF
J: TRBJ2-3; V: TRBV6-6; CDR3: CASSPEGDTQYF
J: TRBJ1-2; V: TRBV7-3; CDR3: CASSQIPTGEGYTF
J: TRBJ1-2; V: TRBV28; CDR3: CASSLWTGNTYGYTF
J: TRBJ2-2; V: TRBV12-3/TRBV12-4; CDR3: CASSITGELFF
J: TRBJ2-1; V: TRBV12-5; CDR3: CASGLSSGTSIEQFF
J: TRBJ2-7; V: TRBV9; CDR3: CASSVGLRENEQYF
J: TRBJ2-1; V: TRBV12-3/TRBV12-4; CDR3: CASSRVGASYYNEQFF
J: TRBJ2-3; V: TRBV4-3; CDR3: CASSQDIADTQYF
J: TRBJ1-2; V: TRBV27; CDR3: CASSLSVNRQGNGYTF
J: TRBJ2-1; V: TRBV4-1; CDR3: CASSQRKATEQFF
J: TRBJ2-7; V: TRBV10-2; CDR3: CASSDGFYEQYF
J: TRBJ1-4; V: TRBV20-1; CDR3: CSPIQGEKLFF
J: TRBJ1-6; V: TRBV2; CDR3: CASSGSVGLGNSPLHF
J: TRBJ1-3; V: TRBV29-1; CDR3: CSVGLLSGNTIYF
J: TRBJ2-1; V: TRBV6-1; CDR3: CASSPPGRGAYNEQFF
J: TRBJ2-1; V: TRBV7-9; CDR3: CASRQAPSGSYNEQFF
J: TRBJ1-2; V: TRBV20-1; CDR3: CSASDLTGDYGYTF
J: TRBJ1-1; V: TRBV3-1; CDR3: CANSQDLGGWGSEAFF
J: TRBJ1-1; V: TRBV5-1; CDR3: CASSTQGRHTEAFF
J: TRBJ2-1; V: TRBV29-1; CDR3: CSAGRMAGAPRNEQFF
J: TRBJ2-1; V: TRBV15; CDR3: CATSRGASGGKSSYNEQFF
J: TRBJ2-1; V: TRBV2; CDR3: CASSPSLGAEQFF
J: TRBJ2-7; V: TRBV20-1; CDR3: CSALRKGTSYEQYF
J: TRBJ2-5; V: TRBV27; CDR3: CASSPDILGETQYF
J: TRBJ2-5; V: TRBV10-3; CDR3: CAISEDVGRQETQYF
J: TRBJ1-2; V: TRBV18; CDR3: CASSVKNQGNYGYTF
J: TRBJ2-5; V: TRBV15; CDR3: CATSRELKGAETQYF
J: TRBJ1-6; V: TRBV7-8; CDR3: CASSFLRDSPLHF
J: TRBJ1-1; V: TRBV20-1; CDR3: CSARVTEAQGAGTEAFF
J: TRBJ2-1; V: TRBV7-8; CDR3: CASSLGLTGQFF
J: TRBJ2-3; V: TRBV6-2/TRBV6-3; CDR3: CATRTGGPGTDTQYF